The clone carrying this T cell receptor (beta chain) was detected only a few times. Its antigen is not known. These data belong to a study of beta chain features in type 1 diabetes. Findings and limits, study-wide: Fewer insertions but more deletions were seen at VDJ junctions in type 1 diabetes patients.

CDR1 and CDR2 (germline): MNHEY, SMNVEV (reference sequence). The CDR3 covers 12 residues. Trimming pared 6 bases from V and 8 bases from J, leaving 11 bases between. Sequencing targeted expressed TCRB transcripts, as all isolated RNA had been reverse transcribed. Repertoires were generated with immunoSEQ multiplex PCR, while TCRdb's copy carries only in-frame clones and drops some. This sample yields about 360,000 clones, of which 10% to 15% are seen a single time; 0.017% belongs to the top ten. V usage is TRBV27 and J usage is TRBJ2-1, with D unclear. Sequencing was done on a sample of naive CD4+ T cells from blood. The sequence derives from a man in his late teens or twenties in good health. The CDR3 reads CASSQQRHEQFF. CDR3 nucleotides: TGTGCCAGCAGCCAACAACGTCATGAGCAGTTCTTC.